The 24 T cell receptor beta chains below come from one sample, sequenced in a study of molecular identifiers for immune sequencing clone quantification. TCRdb used MiXCR to reprocess the PCR reads, holding one entry per CDR3 protein. The table shows 8,800 or so distinct CDR3 sequences, with less than 20% occurring only once. Sequenced sample: naive CD8+ T cells from blood, with Jurkat cell RNA spiked in. Subset denoted: FACS-sorted CD8+CD4-CCR7+CD45RA+ naive T cells. These receptors came from a human donor in good health. Some libraries in this study had Jurkat cell RNA spiked in.

Many counts were recorded for this clonotype. This chain connects TRBV12-3 or TRBV12-4 to TRBJ1-2, with D hard to call. The ends were cut back, 3 bases at V and 6 bases at J, with 8 bases in the middle. This CDR3 contains 12 residues. The chain's CDR3 is CASSLSSNGYTF. The CDR3 nucleotides read TGTGCCAGCAGTTTGAGCAGTAATGGCTACACCTTC.

As for this clonotype: At one end the junction does not follow the germline gene, possibly because of a read error. V is TRBV29-1 and J is TRBJ2-7; D unresolved. The CDR3 has 14 amino acids. Germline V gene sequence: CDR1 SQVTM, CDR2 ANQGSEA. The CDR3 DNA follows: TGCAACGTTGTTCCTTTAGCCGCGAGATACGAACAGTACTTC. This gives the protein CNVVPLAARYEQYF.

In its sample, this clonotype is medium-sized. The chain has TRBV20-1 and TRBJ1-5; D is unresolved. This CDR3 has 16 residues. Germline CDR1 reads DFQATT; CDR2 reads SNEGSKA (reference sequence). The V end lost 0 bases, the J end lost 2 bases, and 14 bases lay between the germline ends. The CDR3 region has the DNA TGCAGTGCTAGAGATCCTGGGCAGGAGGGCAATCAGCCCCAGCATTTT. Translating it yields CSARDPGQEGNQPQHF.

This clonotype was seen only a few times. The J gene is TRBJ1-4, the V gene TRBV19; unclear D gene. The V end was cut by 5 bases, the J end by 1 base, with 11 bases between. The CDR3 is 15 residues long. The germline V gene encodes CDR1 LNHDA and CDR2 SQIVND (reference sequence). CDR3 DNA: TGTGCCAGTAGTCCCGGGTATGGAACTAATGAAAAACTGTTTTTT. Translation gives CASSPGYGTNEKLFF.

Worth noting for this clonotype: A much more abundant neighbour one base away suggests this may be a read error. The chain recombines TRBV11-2 with TRBJ2-7, with 7 bases matching TRBD2. This CDR3 region has 13 residues. Trimming removed 5 bases from V and 5 bases from J; junction bases left unmatched: 6. Germline CDR1 is SGHAT and CDR2 is FQNNGV. CDR3 amino acids: CASSPGLRHEQYF. Here the CDR3 DNA reads TGTGCCAGCAGCCCGGGACTAAGACACGAGCAGTACTTC.

As regards this clonotype: At one of its ends the junction is not consistent with the germline gene, which may arise from a read error. This sequence joins TRBV27 and TRBJ1-5; D unresolved. The CDR3 is 14 residues long. The germline gives CDR1 MNHEY, CDR2 SMNVEV (reference sequence). CDR3: CASRPRPRPPPPPF. CDR3 bases: TGTGCCAGCCGCCCTAGACCCCGCCCCCCGCCCCCGCCTTTT.

This clonotype came up many times. The chain uses TRBV4-1 and TRBJ2-1; possible D gene TRBD1, 5 bases. This CDR3 spans 16 amino acids. V was pared by 4 bases and J by 1 base, with 14 bases between. Germline loops: CDR1 MGHRA, CDR2 YSYEKL. This CDR3 reads CASSLRQTLSYNEQFF. The CDR3 DNA is TGCGCCAGCAGCCTTCGACAGACCTTATCCTACAATGAGCAGTTCTTC.

Comments on this clonotype: This may stem from a read error, because a much larger clone lies one nucleotide away. The rearrangement uses TRBV4-1 and TRBJ2-1; tentatively, D is TRBD2 (6 bases). The germline CDR1 and CDR2 sequences are MGHRA and YSYEKL. Trimming cost V 1 base and J 5 bases, with 18 bases left between them. CDR3 length: 17 amino acids. The CDR3 reads CASSQAGARFPHNEQFF. In DNA, the CDR3 is TGCGCCAGCAGCCAAGCGGGAGCCCGCTTTCCCCACAATGAGCAGTTCTTC.

This clonotype has a count of ten or more. The chain has TRBV11-2 and TRBJ2-1; 9 nucleotides match TRBD2. CDR3 length: 16 amino acids. Trimming took 2 bases from V and 3 from J; bases not matched to a gene: 5. Germline CDR1 and CDR2: SGHAT and FQNNGV. The CDR3 reads CASSLLAGAVYNEQFF. The CDR3 region has the DNA TGTGCCAGCAGCTTATTAGCGGGAGCCGTCTACAATGAGCAGTTCTTC. Full variable domain (outside the CDR3, taken from reference TRBV11-2 and TRBJ2-1): EAGVAQSPRYKIIEKRQSVAFWCNPISGHATLYWYQQILGQGPKLLIQFQNNGVVDDSQLPKDRFSAERLKGVDSTLKIQPAKLEDSAVYLCASSLLAGAVYNEQFFGPGTRLTVL.

Judged by abundance, this clonotype is medium-sized. V usage is TRBV4-2 and J usage is TRBJ2-3; D is ambiguous. This CDR3 has 16 amino acids. V gave up 5 bases and J gave up 4 bases, with 19 bases separating them. Germline CDR1 LGHNA, CDR2 YNFKEQ. The CDR3 here is CASSSHSLSLPDTQYF. The CDR3 DNA reads TGTGCCAGCAGCTCCCACAGTTTGAGCTTGCCAGATACGCAGTATTTT.

By sample share, this clonotype is medium-sized. This chain links TRBV20-1 with TRBJ2-3, with TRBD2 as a possible D gene (6 bases). The CDR3 is 14 residues long. The germline V and J ends were trimmed by 1 base and 2 bases, with 10 bases remaining between them. Germline CDR1 is DFQATT and CDR2 is SNEGSKA (reference sequence). CDR3 coding DNA: TGCAGTGCTAGAGTGACTAGTTACACAGATACGCAGTATTTT. It translates to CSARVTSYTDTQYF.

This clonotype is labeled as medium-sized. V usage is TRBV7-9 and J usage is TRBJ2-3; 8 bases fit TRBD2. CDR3 length equals 16 residues. V was clipped by 2 bases and J by 4 bases; unmatched bases: 8. The germline CDR1 and CDR2 sequences are SEHNR and FQNEAQ (reference sequence). The CDR3 region is CASSLSGWRGADTQYF. The CDR3 bases are TGTGCCAGCAGCTTAAGTGGATGGCGGGGGGCAGATACGCAGTATTTT.

This clonotype rates as medium-sized. This chain joins TRBV9 and TRBJ2-3; 12 nucleotides match TRBD2. Per the germline V gene, CDR1 is SGDLS and CDR2 is YYNGEE. The CDR3 spans 16 residues. The ends lost 4 bases at V and 4 bases at J; junction bases unmatched: 7. DNA of the CDR3: TGTGCCAGCAGCTCTCGGACTAGCGGGGTCCCAGATACGCAGTATTTT. It codes for CASSSRTSGVPDTQYF. The full variable domain, with the rest looked up from reference TRBV9 and TRBJ2-3, is DSGVTQTPKHLITATGQRVTLRCSPRSGDLSVYWYQQSLDQGLQFLIQYYNGEERAKGNILERFSAQQFPDLHSELNLSSLELGDSALYFCASSSRTSGVPDTQYFGPGTRLTVL.

This clonotype is medium-sized in the sample. This rearrangement joins TRBV5-6 to TRBJ2-6; the D is unclear. CDR3 length: 15 amino acids. The germline V gene has CDR1 SGHDT and CDR2 YYEEEE. CDR3 in DNA: TGTGCTGTGAGGCAGGAGCCCTCTGGGGCCAACGTCCTGACTTTC. Its translation: CAVRQEPSGANVLTF.

The V call is TRBV30, the J call TRBJ2-3, with D possibly being TRBD1 or TRBD2 (5 bases each). The CDR3 consists of 15 residues. Trimming stripped 0 bases from V and 0 bases from J, with 10 bases between. Germline CDR1 reads GTSNPN; CDR2 reads SVGIG (reference sequence). CDR3 amino acids: CAWSVLGGSTDTQYF. The CDR3 nucleotides read TGTGCCTGGAGTGTACTTGGGGGAAGCACAGATACGCAGTATTTT.

By share, this clonotype ranks as medium-sized. The CDR3, as DNA: TGCAGCGCGGGGCCGGGCACTGAAGCTTTCTTT. This encodes CSAGPGTEAFF. This sequence joins TRBV29-1 and TRBJ1-1; TRBD1 might be the D (5 bases). This CDR3 comprises 11 residues. V gave up 7 bases and J gave up 4 bases, with 10 bases separating them. Looked up from germline, CDR1 is SQVTM and CDR2 is ANQGSEA.

The sample holds many counts of this clonotype. V is TRBV7-9 and J is TRBJ2-4; TRBD1 aligns across 8 bases. CDR3 size: 16 residues. J lost 0 bases, V lost 1 base, and 2 bases had no gene match. CDR1 SEHNR and CDR2 FQNEAQ come from the germline V gene (reference sequence). The CDR3 sequence is CASSLDRGRAKNIQYF. The CDR3 DNA sequence: TGTGCCAGCAGCTTAGACAGGGGGAGAGCCAAAAACATTCAGTACTTC.

This clonotype is medium-sized within its sample. The chain combines TRBV29-1 with TRBJ2-3; 8 bases line up with TRBD2. This CDR3 has 15 residues. V lost 1 base, J lost 0 bases, and 3 bases stayed unmatched. The V gene's germline CDR1 is SQVTM and CDR2 ANQGSEA. CDR3: CSVEASGSSTDTQYF. CDR3 nucleotide sequence: TGCAGCGTTGAAGCCAGCGGGAGTAGCACAGATACGCAGTATTTT.

With respect to this clonotype: A clone one base away is much larger, so this may be a read error. The V call is TRBV7-2, the J call TRBJ2-2, with a tentative D call TRBD2 (5 bases). V was trimmed by 3 bases and J by 9 bases, leaving 8 bases between them. Germline V gene data show CDR1 as SGHTA and CDR2 as FQGNSA. The CDR3 length is 12 residues. The CDR3, as DNA: TGTGCCAGCAGCTTGCGGGCCCGGGAGCTGTTTTTT. It specifies CASSLRARELFF.

In its sample, this clonotype ranks as medium-sized. J is TRBJ2-3 and V is TRBV7-9; 14 nucleotides agree with TRBD2. Germline V gene sequence: CDR1 SEHNR, CDR2 FQNEAQ (reference sequence). J was trimmed by 6 bases and V by 1 base; bases with no gene match: 3. The CDR3 contains 16 residues. The CDR3: CASSLGLAGGLDTQYF. In DNA form, the CDR3 reads TGTGCCAGCAGCTTAGGACTAGCGGGAGGGTTGGATACGCAGTATTTT.

By share, this clonotype counts as medium-sized. The CDR3 reads CSARDRKGRAYEQYF. Here the CDR3 DNA reads TGCAGTGCTAGAGATCGAAAGGGTCGAGCCTACGAGCAGTACTTC. This chain uses TRBV20-1 with TRBJ2-7; no definite D call. The CDR3 is 15 amino acids. Germline V gene sequence: CDR1 DFQATT, CDR2 SNEGSKA (reference sequence). Trimming shortened V by 0 bases and J by 2 bases, and 14 bases separated the two germline ends.

This clonotype was picked up many times. The chain combines TRBV27 with TRBJ2-1; 9 nucleotides align to TRBD1. V gave up 4 bases and J gave up 5 bases; unmatched junction bases: 9. The germline V gene encodes CDR1 MNHEY and CDR2 SMNVEV (reference sequence). The CDR3 extends over 16 amino acids. The CDR3 here is CASSSWTGVRDNEQFF. For the CDR3, the DNA is TGTGCCAGCAGTTCCTGGACAGGGGTAAGGGACAATGAGCAGTTCTTC.

Ten or more counts support this clonotype. The chain couples TRBV3-1 to TRBJ2-3; 7 nucleotides match TRBD2. With 3 bases clipped from V and 2 bases from J, the junction kept 5 bases outside the gene matches. The germline CDR1 and CDR2 sequences are LGHDT and YNNKEL (reference sequence). The CDR3 has 15 residues. CDR3 nucleotide sequence: TGTGCCAGCAGCCACCCTAGCGGACCCACAGATACGCAGTATTTT. This codes for CASSHPSGPTDTQYF.

This clonotype is medium-sized within its sample. This rearrangement joins TRBV6-5 to TRBJ1-1, with 8 bases matching TRBD1. Germline trimming cut 1 base from V and 5 bases from J; bases unmatched to any gene: 6. This CDR3 has 15 residues. Germline V gene sequence: CDR1 MNHEY, CDR2 SVGAGI. The CDR3 here is CASSYLDRVGTEAFF. In nucleotides, the CDR3 is TGTGCCAGCAGTTACTTGGACAGGGTGGGGACTGAAGCTTTCTTT.